The clone carrying this T cell receptor (beta chain) has more than one count but fewer than ten. As yet, its antigen is unknown. TCR beta CDR3 sequences were amplified from RNA transcripts. TCR CDR3 regions were first amplified by RT-PCR with HTBI primers. TCRdb called the multiplex PCR reads again in MiXCR, with one record for every CDR3 protein. The table records fewer than 650,000 distinct CDR3 sequences, about 15% of them present only once. The CDR3 loop spans 16 amino acids. V shed 5 bases and J 10 bases; nucleotides not matched to a gene: 8. This sample was included in a study of T cells in Graves' hyperthyroidism and ophthalmopathy. Study-wide results and caveats: Before onset, ophthalmopathy was predicted by the model a median about 6.2 months earlier. Blood also held most thyroid clonotypes expanded beyond 0.001.

Hyperthyroidism, newly diagnosed and lasting under 2 months, affected patients aged 18 to 65. Clinical symptoms, serum thyroxine and TRAb, thyroid ultrasound and orbital computed tomography together formed the diagnostic basis. The chain carries TRBV12-3 or TRBV12-4 and TRBJ2-2; the match to TRBD2 covers 15 bases. Material: blood. The clonotype originates from a woman aged 30 to 39 with Graves' hyperthyroidism that later progressed to Graves' ophthalmopathy. This CDR3 reads CASSPGLAGGRVELFF. CDR3 sequence (DNA): TGTGCCAGCAGTCCCGGACTAGCGGGAGGGAGGGTGGAGCTGTTTTTT.